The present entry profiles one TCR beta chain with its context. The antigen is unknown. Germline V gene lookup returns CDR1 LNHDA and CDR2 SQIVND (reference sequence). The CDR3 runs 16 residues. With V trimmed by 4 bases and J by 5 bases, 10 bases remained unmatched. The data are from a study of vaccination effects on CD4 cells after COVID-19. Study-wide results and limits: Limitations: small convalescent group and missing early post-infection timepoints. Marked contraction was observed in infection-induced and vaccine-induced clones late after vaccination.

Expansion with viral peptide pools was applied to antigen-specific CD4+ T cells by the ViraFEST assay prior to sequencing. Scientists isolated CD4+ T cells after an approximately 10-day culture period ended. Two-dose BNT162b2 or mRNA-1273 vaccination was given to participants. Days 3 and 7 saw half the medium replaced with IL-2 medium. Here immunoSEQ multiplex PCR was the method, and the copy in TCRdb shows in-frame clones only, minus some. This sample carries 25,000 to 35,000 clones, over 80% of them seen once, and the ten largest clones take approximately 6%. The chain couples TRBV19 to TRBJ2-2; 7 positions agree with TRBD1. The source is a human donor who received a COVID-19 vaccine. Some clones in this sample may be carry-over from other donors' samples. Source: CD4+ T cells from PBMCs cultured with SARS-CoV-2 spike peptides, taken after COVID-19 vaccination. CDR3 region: CASSSAGGLRTGELFF. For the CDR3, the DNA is TGTGCCAGTAGTAGCGCAGGGGGATTAAGGACCGGGGAGCTGTTTTTT.